A selection of T cell receptor beta chains follows, all from one sample in a study of long-term antiretroviral therapy in people with HIV. This table comes from immunoSEQ multiplex PCR, and its TCRdb copy is limited to in-frame clones, with some not included. Of 20,000 to 25,000 clones in the sample, 93% were seen once. Sequencing used unsorted PBMCs, obtained 7.6 years after starting antiretroviral therapy. These receptors all stem from a middle-aged woman with HIV. Each CDR3 is given with its conserved first and last residue. A D gene is named only where the DNA matches it firmly. Size tells how often a clone was seen (once, few, many) or the class of an expanded clone, and some rows leave it out.

j_call clone_size v_call cdr3_length d_call cdr3_nt cdr3_aa
TRBJ1-5 - TRBV30 14 - TGTGCCTGGAGTGGGGGGGCCATTGATCAGCCCCAGCATTTT CAWSGGAIDQPQHF
TRBJ1-1 - TRBV7-8 15 - TGTGCCAGCAGCTTATTGGGGTTAACGAACACTGAAGCTTTCTTT CASSLLGLTNTEAFF
TRBJ1-2 - TRBV10-3 15 - TGTGCCATCAGTGAGTCCGGAGGGGGGCTCTATGGCTACACCTTC CAISESGGGLYGYTF
TRBJ2-7 - TRBV29-1 13 TRBD1 TGCAGCGCCACCGGGACAGGGATTTACGAGCAGTACTTC CSATGTGIYEQYF
TRBJ1-1 - TRBV6-1 17 - TGTGCCAGCAGTGAAGCGCTAGAGGTAGAGACGAACACTGAAGCTTTCTTT CASSEALEVETNTEAFF
TRBJ2-7 - TRBV7-9 14 - TGTGCCAGCAGCCCTGCCCGAGAATCCTACGAGCAGTACTTC CASSPARESYEQYF
TRBJ1-3 - TRBV7-9 14 - TGTGCCAGCAGCGTCAGGGGATCTGGAAACACCATATATTTT CASSVRGSGNTIYF
TRBJ2-7 - TRBV2 14 - TGTGCCAGCAGAGACCCAGGACGTTCCTACGAGCAGTACTTC CASRDPGRSYEQYF
TRBJ2-1 - TRBV4-3 15 - TGCGCCAGCAGCCAAGATTCTGGGCTAGGCAATGAGCAGTTCTTC CASSQDSGLGNEQFF
TRBJ1-2 - TRBV7-9 13 - TGTGCCAGCAGCTTAGAGGCGGGCCATGGCTACACCTTC CASSLEAGHGYTF
TRBJ2-7 - TRBV11-2 11 - TGTGCCAGCAGCTCCAGGTACGAGCAGTACTTC CASSSRYEQYF
TRBJ2-1 - TRBV9 15 TRBD2 TGTGCCAGCAGCCCTCCCGGGGGGGCACGCAATGAGCAGTTCTTC CASSPPGGARNEQFF
TRBJ1-2 - TRBV6-1 13 TRBD1 TGTGCCAGCAGCGTGGACAGGGTTATCGCGTACACCTTC CASSVDRVIAYTF
TRBJ2-5 once TRBV7-2 14 TRBD1 TGTGCCAGCAGCCCGGGACAGGGGGCAGGGACCCAGTACTTC CASSPGQGAGTQYF
TRBJ2-5 - TRBV5-6 14 - TGTGCCAGCAGCTTGGTCCAGGGCGGTGAGACCCAGTACTTC CASSLVQGGETQYF
TRBJ1-5 - TRBV19 12 - TGTGCCAGTAATGAAGGGTCTCAGCCCCAGCATTTT CASNEGSQPQHF
TRBJ1-3 - TRBV10-1 15 - TGCGCCAGCAGTGAGGGGGGTGCTCCTGGAAACACCATATATTTT CASSEGGAPGNTIYF
TRBJ1-1 - TRBV19 14 TRBD1 TGTGCCAGTAGCCGACAGGGGGCGGGAACTGAAGCTTTCTTT CASSRQGAGTEAFF
TRBJ1-6 - TRBV18 15 TRBD1 TGTGCCAGCTCACCAGCCGGGACAGGAGTTTCACCCCTCCACTTT CASSPAGTGVSPLHF
TRBJ1-4 - TRBV4-1 19 - TGCGCCAGCAGCCAGGATTCGGGACGGAGGTTTACAACTAATGAAAAACTGTTTTTT CASSQDSGRRFTTNEKLFF
TRBJ1-1 - TRBV25-1 15 TRBD1 TGTGCCAGCAGTTTCCAGGGGGGGGTGAACACTGAAGCTTTCTTT CASSFQGGVNTEAFF
TRBJ2-5 - TRBV5-1 15 TRBD2 TGCGCCAGCAGCTTGGGACTAGCGGGAAAAGAGACCCAGTACTTC CASSLGLAGKETQYF
TRBJ1-1 once TRBV10-3 14 - TGTGCCATCAGCCCACAGGGTGGTGACACTGAAGCTTTCTTT CAISPQGGDTEAFF
TRBJ2-3 - TRBV7-3 18 TRBD2 TGTGCCAGCAGCTTAATCCCCTCGACTAGCGGGGGGGGAGATACGCAGTATTTT CASSLIPSTSGGGDTQYF
TRBJ2-1 - TRBV4-2 12 - TGTGCCAGCAGCCAAGAGTATCCTGAGCAGTTCTTC CASSQEYPEQFF
TRBJ2-3 few TRBV19 15 - TGTGCCACTTCGGGACTTTCCCACCGATCAGATACGCAGTATTTT CATSGLSHRSDTQYF
TRBJ2-1 - TRBV7-3 15 TRBD1 TGTGCCAGCAGCGAACAGGGGGCTTCCTACAATGAGCAGTTCTTC CASSEQGASYNEQFF
TRBJ1-2 - TRBV5-1 15 TRBD1 TGCGCCAGCAGCCCCGGGACAGGGCTTTTATTCGTCTACACCTTC CASSPGTGLLFVYTF
TRBJ2-3 once TRBV5-3 15 - TGTGCCAGAAGCTTGGGAGGAGGGCGCACAGATACGCAGTATTTT CARSLGGGRTDTQYF
TRBJ1-2 - TRBV18 16 TRBD1 TGTGCCAGCTCGACGGGGACAGGGGGCGACAACTATGGCTACACCTTC CASSTGTGGDNYGYTF
TRBJ2-7 - TRBV1 17 - TGCACCAGCACCTCATCCGCCCGTAGGCGGGAGAACTACGAGCAGTACTTC CTSTSSARRRENYEQYF
TRBJ1-4 - TRBV10-3 13 - TGTGCCATCAGTGAGGGCCTACGCGAAAAACTGTTTTTT CAISEGLREKLFF
TRBJ1-6 - TRBV10-3 16 - TGTGCCATCAGTGAGTCGAAGGGAGAAAGGGATTCACCCCTCCACTTT CAISESKGERDSPLHF
TRBJ2-2 - TRBV29-1 15 TRBD2 TGCAGCGTTGTGGCTAGCGGGGGGGTAACCGGGGAGCTGTTTTTT CSVVASGGVTGELFF
TRBJ2-3 - TRBV29-1 11 - TGCAGCGTTGAGTGGCAAGAGGCGCAGTATTTT CSVEWQEAQYF
TRBJ1-1 - TRBV6-5 15 - TGTGCCAGCAGTTACTCGGTATCCGTGAACACTGAAGCTTTCTTT CASSYSVSVNTEAFF
TRBJ1-2 - TRBV6-1 16 - TGTGCCAGCAGTGAAGTTGTCAGCCAAGGCAGCTATGGCTACACCTTC CASSEVVSQGSYGYTF
TRBJ2-3 - TRBV11-2 15 TRBD2 TGTGCCAGCACCTTTTCTGCGGGGGGCACAGATACGCAGTATTTT CASTFSAGGTDTQYF
TRBJ2-7 - TRBV27 15 TRBD1 TGTGCCAGCCGGGATTTGGGGACAGGGGCCTACGAGCAGTACTTC CASRDLGTGAYEQYF